The entry below gives a single T cell receptor beta chain sequence along with its context. Its antigen has not been determined. Per-base qualities were not stored, and no clone one base away is much larger. The sample comes from a study of blood T cell repertoires in COVID-19 (dated by TCRdb to the early 2020s). About the study as a whole: Samples from collaborators originated in the United States, Italy and Spain and spanned both the acute and convalescent phases of COVID-19. The prospective study material was composed of cDNA or gDNA derived from T cells, B-cell-depleted T cells, or PBMCs. Subjects who had been exposed to COVID-19, were actively infected with it, or had recovered from it provided the deeply sampled blood TCRbeta repertoires that made up the dataset. The samples were drawn from the first 160 participants of the ongoing ImmuneRACE study and from 1,200 or so subjects provided by 6 global collaborators. Where available, HLA class I and class II types were obtained from metadata supplied by the sample provider rather than from assay-based typing. Nearly every sample came with metadata listing a de-identified subject ID, COVID-19 status, age in years and sex. The repertoires were released in a freely available public database intended as a resource for research on the immune response to SARS-CoV-2. The paper as a whole reports these results and caveats: How much clinical and demographic metadata was included differed by source and by participant, and the metadata was provided uncurated.

TCRbeta CDR3 regions were amplified from genomic DNA by means of the immunoSEQ Assay, a bias-controlled multiplex PCR. Per the source publication's procedure: Within the assay, amplification of reference gene primers was used to estimate how many nucleated cells each sample contained. Sequence reads were collapsed and filtered to measure the absolute abundance of every unique TCRbeta CDR3 rearrangement. Productive Simpson clonality was computed per sample as the square root of Simpson's diversity index over productive rearrangements. The table was pulled from immuneACCESS by TCRdb, which kept in-frame rearrangements only. Such tables lose some clones; where checked, under half of the loss comes from unresolved V genes, and the rest has no known cause. D and trimming come from the DNA, and the V and J calls and clone size come from that table. The sample table shows 160,000 or so clones, and roughly 88% are seen once. The ten largest account for over 8% of the sample.

Each collaborating institution followed its own protocols to collect whole blood in K2EDTA tubes. For TCRbeta analysis, collaborators shipped samples in one of three forms: frozen whole blood, isolated PBMCs, or DNA extracted from either of those sample types. The source of this sequence is a woman aged 45-65 years with acute or convalescent COVID-19. Sequenced sample: peripheral blood.

CDR3 sequence: CASRPTTGTGGAGELFF. The DNA is as follows: TGCGCCAGCCGACCAACTACCGGGACAGGGGGCGCGGGGGAGCTGTTTTTT. The chain is made from TRBV5-1 and TRBJ2-2; 12 bases in the junction line up with TRBD1. V loses 7 bases at its end and J loses 8 bases; junction bases beyond the gene matches: 15. The CDR3 measures 17 amino acids from cysteine to phenylalanine. This entry keeps only the CDR3 DNA: 51 bases, framed from base 1. Looking up the germline V gene yields CDR1 SGHRS and CDR2 YFSETQ.